Listed below are T cell receptor beta chains from one sample, sequenced in a study of CXCR3-negative and CXCR3-positive naive CD8 T cells. From the 5' RACE reads, TCRdb lists one entry per CDR3 protein and no DNA. The table for this sample gives some 130,000 distinct CDR3 sequences. The sample consisted of naive CXCR3- CD8+ T cells from blood. The receptor set was obtained from a human donor in good health. Some clones in this sample may be carry-over from other donors' samples. Both conserved end residues are part of each CDR3. Only some rows state a clone size, as once, few, many or a class for expanded clones.

>TRBV5-1|TRBJ2-7|NA
CASSLGGMRNEQYF
>TRBV5-1|TRBJ2-7|NA
CASSPPTYEQYF
>TRBV27|TRBJ2-1|NA
CASRHAGGYNEQFF
>TRBV10-3|TRBJ2-2|NA
CAIDRDTGELFF
>TRBV29-1|TRBJ1-1|NA
CSAQGGDEDTEAFF
>TRBV7-9|TRBJ2-1|NA
CASSYAGLAVSSYNEQFF
>TRBV23-1|TRBJ2-7|NA
CASSQKRDSSYEQYF
>TRBV29-1|TRBJ2-3|NA
CSVTSPEDTQYF
>TRBV28|TRBJ2-7|NA
CASSWVGRPDEQYF
>TRBV20-1|TRBJ2-2|NA
CSAITYGGSSGELFF
>TRBV20-1|TRBJ2-7|NA
CSARNRGTYEQYF
>TRBV24-1|TRBJ2-3|NA
CATSEGRTDTQYF
>TRBV13|TRBJ2-7|NA
CASSWTGTGNYEQYF
>TRBV12-3/TRBV12-4|TRBJ2-5|NA
CASSSLAGGEEETQYF
>TRBV27|TRBJ2-1|NA
CASSSPWTSGRTPVSNEQFF
>TRBV27|TRBJ1-5|NA
CASSPGANQPQHF
>TRBV5-1|TRBJ1-1|NA
CASAMGTEAFF
>TRBV7-2|TRBJ1-1|NA
CASSLGGVVNTEAFF
>TRBV29-1|TRBJ2-7|medium-sized
CSVWTSGTTSYEQYF
>TRBV7-9|TRBJ2-1|NA
CASSLPRDRAHNEQFF
>TRBV9|TRBJ2-7|NA
CASSASAGTRAGEQYF
>TRBV7-9|TRBJ2-7|NA
CASSASQTSSYEQYF
>TRBV5-4|TRBJ2-1|NA
CARSLQGSGSYNEQFF
>TRBV29-1|TRBJ2-3|NA
CSVVKSRGVDTQYF
>TRBV15|TRBJ2-3|NA
CATSRDAADTQYF
>TRBV20-1|TRBJ2-5|NA
CSARDGLAGFETQYF
>TRBV11-3|TRBJ2-2|NA
CASSRGGPNTGELFF
>TRBV6-2/TRBV6-3|TRBJ2-2|NA
CASRLFRAGTNTGELFF
>TRBV7-9|TRBJ2-7|NA
CASSPTGYYEQYF
>TRBV5-1|TRBJ2-2|NA
CASSLATGTYTGELFF
>TRBV12-3/TRBV12-4|TRBJ2-7|NA
CASSIGTVYEQYF
>TRBV10-1|TRBJ1-2|NA
CASSESAGGGYTF
>TRBV9|TRBJ2-7|NA
CASSVGGYAYEQYF
>TRBV13|TRBJ2-7|NA
CASSLRSLGDEQYF
>TRBV5-6|TRBJ2-2|NA
CASSLAQVNTGELFF
>TRBV2|TRBJ2-2|NA
CASSEASSGKNTGELFF
>TRBV5-1|TRBJ1-1|NA
CASSLERHTEAFF
>TRBV3-1|TRBJ2-5|NA
CASSQIKLYQETQYF
>TRBV2|TRBJ2-7|NA
CASSIRGLDEQYF
>TRBV7-2|TRBJ2-7|NA
CARSSYRVSYEQYF
>TRBV7-7|TRBJ2-3|NA
CASSLFYFGGGQLSTDTQYF
>TRBV11-1|TRBJ2-1|NA
CASRPRLGSEQFF
>TRBV7-9|TRBJ2-5|NA
CASSSHRGKETQYF
>TRBV9|TRBJ2-7|NA
CASSVDPESSYEQYF
>TRBV5-1|TRBJ2-5|NA
CASRPTAQETQYF